This T cell receptor beta chain was recorded in a study of tumor-infiltrating lymphocytes in primary liver carcinoma (dated by TCRdb to between 2016 and 2019). In terms of the full investigation: Of the five patients (three men and two women, aged 30 to 69 years), four had hepatocellular carcinoma and one had combined HCC and intrahepatic cholangiocarcinoma. The five patients had tumors staged T1-T3 N0M0, with maximum diameters ranging from roughly 4.2 to 11 cm. Roughly 3.5 to 7.5 million productive TCRbeta reads were obtained per sample, and no significant difference in read depth was found between tissue types. TCRbeta repertoire sequencing, expression microarrays and whole-exome sequencing were combined in the study across five regions of each liver tumor, with adjacent normal tissue and blood also included. A total of 35 or so specimens from 5 patients, comprising some 25 tumor regions, 5 adjacent noncancerous liver tissues and 5 peripheral blood samples, were covered by TCRbeta repertoire sequencing. Agilent mRNA microarray profiling was performed on the 25 to 30 tumor region samples to relate TCRbeta repertoire diversity to the local molecular phenotype. Technical replicate repertoires showed high reproducibility, with mean shared-clone rates about 0.92 and correlation coefficients above 0.95.

Total RNA and DNA were co-extracted from about 20-30 mg of bulk tissue with the AllPrep DNA/RNA mini kit, without cell sorting. Surgical resection was performed in China between November 2015 and March 2016 on four to six patients with histopathologically diagnosed primary liver carcinoma. At the time of sampling, the patients were treatment-naive and had chronic HBV infection. Each tumor was sampled at five spatially separated regions: the tumor centre plus the superior, inferior, left-lateral and right-lateral poles. Histology showed that every tumor sample contained more than 85% viable tumor cells. Fresh tumor and adjacent tissue pieces were bisected; one half was stored in RNAlater at -80°C, the other sent for histology. This clonotype was counted between two and nine times. It has no known antigen specificity. A read error may be the cause here, since a much bigger clone is one base away. Starting from roughly 540 ng total RNA, TCRbeta-specific cDNA was produced by reverse transcription with a constant-region primer and ProtoScript II reverse transcriptase. TCRbeta libraries were built with three nested multiplex PCR rounds, a slightly modified ARM-PCR procedure. Sample barcodes and Illumina adapters were added in a final 25-cycle PCR with Deep VentR polymerase. Before sequencing, amplicons between 200 and 500 bp were purified from gel using a QIAquick gel extraction kit. TCRbeta amplicons were sequenced on an Illumina HiSeq 2500 with 250-bp paired-end reads. The source study handled its data this way. To recover full CDR3 sequences, reads were quality-trimmed using Trimmomatic v0.33 and paired reads were then merged using FLASH v1.2.11. V, D and J germline segments were assigned to the rearranged TCRbeta sequences using MiGEC v1.2.1b. Clonotype statistics, along with Shannon-Wiener diversity indices, were calculated using VDJtools v1.0.0. Except for diversity analysis, only each sample's 250 most abundant clonotypes were used in subsequent analyses to reduce sampling bias. TCRdb redid the processing of the public reads, applying fastp at Q25 and MiXCR, and retained in-frame beta chains. Records with the same CDR3 protein are collapsed into one entry carrying the most frequent genes and DNA. TCRdb's processing, not the authors' own work, is the source of the V and J calls. The table for this sample lists some 50,000 distinct CDR3 sequences; less than 75% of them were counted only once. Clones ranked in the top ten supply less than 30% of the sample.

The study at large found these results: Repertoire overlap was higher between tumor regions (mean around 35%) than tumor-adjacent (approximately 17%) or tumor-blood (approximately 14%) pairs, consistent with antigen-driven expansion. Because the samples were bulk and unsorted, CD4+ and CD8+ T cell repertoires could not be compared. Because only the TCR beta chain was sequenced and unpaired alpha chains were not captured, true repertoire diversity is likely underestimated. Only five patients were included in the study, and the authors note that the findings should be validated in a larger study. Only about 7-25% of top clones were found in all five regions of a tumor, suggesting spatial heterogeneity of tumor-infiltrating T cells. The top 250 clones accounted for a significantly greater share of the repertoire in tumors than in blood (p = 0.039).

Sequencing used liver tumor tissue from sampling region 5. The cell subset or site label, read with the paper, signifies: tumor region T5, tumor centre. This TCR was sampled from a man aged 35 to 55 with primary liver carcinoma and hepatitis B virus infection.

The CDR3 here reads CVSSFEGYTGELFF. The DNA sequence is given as TGTGTCAGCAGCTTCGAAGGGTACACCGGGGAGCTGTTTTTT. The V and J genes are TRBV5-6 and TRBJ2-2; no D gene call is confident. The CDR1 and CDR2 encoded by the germline V gene are SGHDT and YYEEEE. From the cysteine through the phenylalanine, the CDR3 covers 14 amino acids. The only DNA kept is the CDR3, 42 bases in frame from the first base.